The clone carrying this TCR beta chain was counted once. What it binds is not known. Assay used: immunoSEQ multiplex PCR; TCRdb lists only in-frame clones, some missing. The table lists about 2 million clones, approximately 95% of them singletons, with about 0.13% in the top ten. These data originate in a study of shared clonotypes between healthy human individuals. Whole-study findings and limits: Estimated clonotype richness was generally higher in naive than memory subsets.

Trimming took 0 bases from V and 8 from J, leaving 8 bases between them. The CDR3 consists of 13 residues. Germline V gene lookup returns CDR1 MNHEY and CDR2 SVGAGI. The receptor was derived from a young man in good health. Specimen: naive CD4+ T cells sorted from blood. As to subset: CD45RA+ positively selected. The genes are TRBV6-5 and TRBJ2-1, with unresolved D. The CDR3 nucleotides read TGTGCCAGCAGTTACTCGGGCCCTTATGAGCAGTTCTTC. Translation: CASSYSGPYEQFF.